These T cell receptor beta chains were read from a single sample in a study of regulatory T cells in long-lasting Graves disease. One entry per CDR3 protein, called by TCRdb with MiXCR from the multiplex PCR reads. The sample consists of 600,000 to 800,000 distinct CDR3 sequences, 25% to 30% of them appearing once. Here the sequenced sample was peripheral blood mononuclear cells (PBMCs), taken when the disease was refractory, from a patient treated with antithyroid drugs. The source of these receptors is a female donor with Graves disease. Both conserved end residues are part of each CDR3. The order of the fields is CDR3 protein, V gene, J gene, clone size. Some rows have no size entry. The others give once, few or many, or a class for an expanded clone.

CDR3 protein: CASSFQRGRGWDSPLHF
V gene: TRBV6-5
J gene: TRBJ1-6
clone size: few

CDR3 protein: CASSYSLLADPSYEQYF
V gene: TRBV6-5
J gene: TRBJ2-7
clone size: few

CDR3 protein: CASKNQRGDTEAFF
V gene: TRBV5-1
J gene: TRBJ1-1
clone size: .

CDR3 protein: CASSFRTGGNEKLFF
V gene: TRBV12-3/TRBV12-4
J gene: TRBJ1-4
clone size: many

CDR3 protein: CASSIGQGPGETQYF
V gene: TRBV19
J gene: TRBJ2-5
clone size: .

CDR3 protein: CASSILAGYQETQYF
V gene: TRBV11-2
J gene: TRBJ2-5
clone size: many

CDR3 protein: CASSLSRLIVYTF
V gene: TRBV12-3/TRBV12-4
J gene: TRBJ1-2
clone size: many

CDR3 protein: CASSGEGRKAYSNQPQHF
V gene: TRBV6-1
J gene: TRBJ1-5
clone size: .

CDR3 protein: CSARGVVAGILDNEQFF
V gene: TRBV20-1
J gene: TRBJ2-1
clone size: .

CDR3 protein: CASSPVIGNTEAFF
V gene: TRBV11-2
J gene: TRBJ1-1
clone size: .

CDR3 protein: CSARLGGRNSPLHF
V gene: TRBV20-1
J gene: TRBJ1-6
clone size: few

CDR3 protein: CGSGDDTGELFF
V gene: TRBV27
J gene: TRBJ2-2
clone size: .

CDR3 protein: CASSQDTGGNQPQHF
V gene: TRBV3-1
J gene: TRBJ1-5
clone size: .

CDR3 protein: CASSQVDTGGYTF
V gene: TRBV3-1
J gene: TRBJ1-2
clone size: .

CDR3 protein: CASKRSLAGTGYNEQFF
V gene: TRBV2
J gene: TRBJ2-1
clone size: .

CDR3 protein: CASSAGGLGRAGHAGANVLTF
V gene: TRBV2
J gene: TRBJ2-6
clone size: few

CDR3 protein: CASSLTTSYNEQFF
V gene: TRBV27
J gene: TRBJ2-1
clone size: few

CDR3 protein: CASSSNRGQGGYTF
V gene: TRBV7-9
J gene: TRBJ1-2
clone size: few

CDR3 protein: CASSATGDTNTEAFF
V gene: TRBV12-3/TRBV12-4
J gene: TRBJ1-1
clone size: few

CDR3 protein: CSAREVQSAPQHF
V gene: TRBV20-1
J gene: TRBJ1-5
clone size: few

CDR3 protein: CASKRTGGGQPQHF
V gene: TRBV27
J gene: TRBJ1-5
clone size: .

CDR3 protein: CASSPPGRNNEKLFF
V gene: TRBV13
J gene: TRBJ1-4
clone size: .

CDR3 protein: CASSEAGATLGYTF
V gene: TRBV6-1
J gene: TRBJ1-2
clone size: few

CDR3 protein: CASSLEGSSYNSPLHF
V gene: TRBV11-2
J gene: TRBJ1-6
clone size: .

CDR3 protein: CASSLDLRAYEKLFF
V gene: TRBV11-2
J gene: TRBJ1-4
clone size: many

CDR3 protein: CASSLSGTGVYEQYF
V gene: TRBV27
J gene: TRBJ2-7
clone size: many

CDR3 protein: CASSLVASGRFMRETQYF
V gene: TRBV7-2
J gene: TRBJ2-5
clone size: many

CDR3 protein: CSVADRTTGELFF
V gene: TRBV29-1
J gene: TRBJ2-2
clone size: once

CDR3 protein: CASRGDLRTEAFF
V gene: TRBV19
J gene: TRBJ1-1
clone size: .